This TCR beta chain is from a study of shared clonotypes between healthy human individuals (dated by TCRdb to 2019 to 2021). In the study overall: The cohort included three men and a couple of women between 18 and 49 years of age. For each donor, CD4 naive and CD4 memory were each given three plates, CD8 naive was given two plates, and CD8 memory was given one plate. To estimate repertoire size and how much clonotypes are shared between individuals, the study performed deep sequencing of blood TCR repertoires from five healthy adults. To increase sequencing depth and limit assay-specific biases, TCR repertoire library preparation and sequencing were carried out by different laboratories using diverse techniques. Between about 0.85 and 9.5 billion PBMCs per donor were obtained by leukapheresis.

V gives up 3 bases and J gives up 1 base, and the segment between their germline ends measures 6 bases. As encoded in the germline V gene, CDR1 is KGHSH while CDR2 is LQKENI. The CDR3 sequence holds 13 residues, the cysteine and phenylalanine included. Solely the CDR3 DNA is kept, with 39 bases framed from the first base. Overall study results and their limits: Pairwise subsampling indicated that sequencing depth was expected to affect the degree of clonotype sharing among donors. Across several donors, approximately 5% of naive CD4, around 3.5% of naive CD8, roughly 2.2% of memory CD4, and about 0.44% of memory CD8 clonotypes were shared. Naive subsets generally had larger estimated clonotype richness than memory subsets. Sampling was limited to blood, and TCR repertoires in tissue likely differ from TCR repertoires in blood. Even with the large sequencing depth, rarefaction of the sorted-subset datasets indicated that sequencing was incomplete. The small number of donors limited the genetic and exposure-history diversity represented. Compared with non-shared clonotypes, the clonotypes found in all four sorted-subset donors had higher generation probabilities.

Donors were healthy HIV-negative adults with no recently reported acute infections or vaccinations. Only Caucasian adults living in Nashville, Tennessee, USA were represented among the donors. Magnetic negative selection was used to enrich CD4+ T cells, after which naive cells were positively selected on CD45RA and the negative fraction became the memory subset. After blood collection by leukapheresis, PBMCs were isolated using Ficoll-Histopaque density gradient centrifugation and then cryopreserved in the vapor phase of liquid nitrogen. Purity and quantity of every magnetically sorted T cell population were checked by analytical flow cytometry. Genomic DNA was isolated from each sorted fraction and quantified by UV absorbance on a Nanodrop 2000c. Comment on this clone: Its cognate antigen has yet to be identified. Within one base of it there is no much larger clone, and no base qualities were kept. Within the sample, other DNA sequences also encode this same CDR3.

Using the deep immunoSEQ assay, multiplex PCR amplified TCR CDR3 regions from genomic DNA. Genomic DNA extracted from each cell subset was distributed evenly over all wells of several immunoSEQ 96-well plates, and each plate served as one replicate. For sorted subsets, each replicate PCR was loaded with approximately 0.2 ug genomic DNA, equivalent to roughly 30,000 T cell genomes. Purified libraries were quantified with a Qubit 3.0 fluorometer, sized on a Bioanalyzer 2100, and re-quantified with the KAPA Library Quantification kit. A separate single-read 150-cycle Illumina NextSeq 550 flow cell was used to sequence each immunoSEQ 96-well plate. The authors' analysis ran thus. Because the immunoSEQ output held only junctional sequences and lacked quality scores, the filtering could not match the filtering applied to full-length reads. Sequences were annotated with PyIR, a Python wrapper for IgBLAST v1.9, and V/J genes and CDR3 were assigned using IMGT germline references. Reads were removed for weak V/J assignments (E-value above 1e-6), missing CDR3, stop codons, out-of-frame junctions, or ambiguous translated residues. V3J clonotypes were defined by identical inferred V gene, J gene, and CDR3 amino acid sequence. Percentage overlap between repertoires was computed as shared unique clonotypes divided by the size of the smaller repertoire. Richness of each repertoire was evaluated using RTK rarefaction, the Chao1 estimator, and Recon v2.1 estimates of unobserved clonotypes. OLGA was used to compute generation probabilities for all TCRbeta clonotypes that the gDNA method yielded from a handful of donors. Drawn from immuneACCESS, this table holds only the in-frame rearrangements with V and J called that TCRdb kept. Clones are partly lost; checked studies trace under half to an unresolved V gene and leave the rest unexplained. V and J calls and clone size are copied from that table; D and trimming were computed from the DNA. This sample has roughly 2.4 million clones in its table, and 90% to 96% of those were observed once. Of the sample, approximately 0.13% is held by the ten largest clones.

The origin of this receptor is a man younger than 35 in good health. The rearranged segments are TRBV18 and TRBJ1-1; the D gene cannot be named for sure. The source material was naive CD4+ T cells sorted from blood. Read against the paper, the sample's cell subset or site label means: CD45RA+ positively selected. The CDR3 sequence is CASSPTGNTEAFF. The DNA sequence is as follows: TGTGCCAGCTCACCGACGGGGAACACTGAAGCTTTCTTT.